This TCR beta chain was recovered during a study of blood T cell repertoires in COVID-19. The wider study: Acute and convalescent COVID-19 samples came from the United States, Italy and Spain. PBMCs, B-cell-depleted T cells, or T cells were the source of the cDNA or gDNA that made up the material.

This CDR3 spans 15 amino acids. V shed 3 bases and J shed 2 bases, with 12 bases lying between them. CDR1 and CDR2 (germline): KGHSH, LQKENI. In the original analysis: Estimation of nucleated cell counts relied on the amplification of reference gene primers. The assay was immunoSEQ multiplex PCR, and TCRdb's table has in-frame clones only and misses some. The DNA was the basis for D and trimming; V, J and clone size are from that table. The sample lists over 130,000 clones; about four fifths were seen once. V gene TRBV18 combines with J gene TRBJ2-3, with D possibly TRBD2 on 7 matching bases. The sequence came from a man aged 70-80 years with acute or convalescent COVID-19. The sample comprised peripheral blood. Here the CDR3 DNA reads TGTGCCAGCTCACCCGCGGGGGCCGTCACAGATACGCAGTATTTT. Its translation: CASSPAGAVTDTQYF.